This T cell receptor beta chain was captured in a study of early T cells in non-severe SARS-CoV-2 infection. A single record per CDR3 protein comes from TCRdb applying MiXCR to the 5' RACE reads. The repertoire holds approximately 52,000 distinct CDR3 sequences, with roughly 8% as singletons. V was trimmed by 2 bases and J by 5 bases, leaving 9 bases between them. The CDR3 runs to 13 residues. Germline V gene lookup returns CDR1 SGHAT and CDR2 FQNNGV. Sequenced input: whole blood. The V call is TRBV11-2, the J call TRBJ1-1; the D is unclear. The TCR comes from an adult who was a healthcare worker with PCR-confirmed SARS-CoV-2 infection or an uninfected control (not recorded which). This CDR3 is CASSLMTRTEAFF. CDR3 coding DNA: TGTGCCAGCAGCTTAATGACAAGGACTGAAGCTTTCTTT. Supplemented by reference TRBV11-2 and TRBJ1-1, the full variable domain reads EAGVAQSPRYKIIEKRQSVAFWCNPISGHATLYWYQQILGQGPKLLIQFQNNGVVDDSQLPKDRFSAERLKGVDSTLKIQPAKLEDSAVYLCASSLMTRTEAFFGQGTRLTVV.